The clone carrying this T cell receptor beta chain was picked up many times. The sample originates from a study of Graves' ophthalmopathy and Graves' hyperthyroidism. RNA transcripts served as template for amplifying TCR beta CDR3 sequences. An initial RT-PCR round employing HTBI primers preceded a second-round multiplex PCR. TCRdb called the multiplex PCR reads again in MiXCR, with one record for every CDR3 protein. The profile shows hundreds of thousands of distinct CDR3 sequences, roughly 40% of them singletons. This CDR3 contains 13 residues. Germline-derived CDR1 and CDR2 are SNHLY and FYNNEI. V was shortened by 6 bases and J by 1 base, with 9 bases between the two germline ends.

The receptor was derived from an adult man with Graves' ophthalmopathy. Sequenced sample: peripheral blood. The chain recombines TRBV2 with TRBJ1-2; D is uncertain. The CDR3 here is CASRADYNYGYTF. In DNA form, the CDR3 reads TGTGCCAGCAGAGCCGATTATAACTATGGCTACACCTTC.